The rows below give T cell receptor beta chains drawn from one sample of a study of blood T cell repertoires in COVID-19. Profiling relied on immunoSEQ multiplex PCR, and the TCRdb table lists in-frame clones only, not all of them. The table shows approximately 65,000 clones, with about nine tenths occurring only once. The sample taken for sequencing was peripheral blood. The receptors derive from a woman younger than 35 with acute or convalescent COVID-19. CDR3s include the opening cysteine and the closing phenylalanine or tryptophan. D genes are given only for firm matches. Expanded clones are given a class, and other clones once, few, many or no size at all.

j_call | d_call | clone_size | v_call | cdr3_aa | cdr3_nt
TRBJ1-4 | NA | NA | TRBV7-8 | CASSLEVWTGNEKLFF | TGTGCCAGCAGCTTAGAGGTCTGGACGGGGAATGAAAAACTGTTTTTT
TRBJ1-3 | TRBD1 | NA | TRBV6-5 | CASTTGQHSGNTIYF | TGTGCCAGCACCACGGGACAGCACTCTGGAAACACCATATATTTT
TRBJ1-1 | TRBD1 | NA | TRBV12-3/TRBV12-4 | CASSRQGSGEAFF | TGTGCCAGCAGTCGACAGGGGAGCGGTGAAGCTTTCTTT
TRBJ1-2 | NA | NA | TRBV4-1 | CASSHPGAKWDYGYTF | TGCGCCAGCAGCCATCCCGGAGCTAAATGGGACTATGGCTACACCTTC
TRBJ2-3 | TRBD1 | NA | TRBV3-1/TRBV3-2 | CASSQGTGGSTDTQYF | TGTGCCAGCAGCCAAGGTACAGGGGGTAGCACAGATACGCAGTATTTT
TRBJ2-1 | TRBD2 | NA | TRBV9 | CASSVSSSGGALRNEQFF | TGTGCCAGCAGCGTCTCGTCTAGCGGGGGGGCCCTTCGCAATGAGCAGTTCTTC
TRBJ1-1 | TRBD1 | NA | TRBV19 | CASSAPDRLNTEAFF | TGTGCCAGTAGCGCCCCGGACAGGCTGAACACTGAAGCTTTCTTT
TRBJ2-7 | TRBD2 | NA | TRBV5-4 | CASSSSPSGVTYEQYF | TGTGCCAGCAGTTCCTCTCCTAGCGGGGTTACATACGAGCAGTACTTC
TRBJ2-1 | NA | NA | TRBV6-4 | CASSPDTENNEQFF | TGTGCCAGCAGTCCTGACACGGAAAACAATGAGCAGTTCTTC
TRBJ1-2 | TRBD1 | NA | TRBV27 | CATKTGAHGYTF | TGTGCCACCAAGACAGGGGCCCATGGCTACACCTTC
TRBJ2-5 | NA | NA | TRBV24-1 | CATTRGGWQETQYF | TGTGCCACCACGAGAGGAGGTTGGCAAGAGACCCAGTACTTC
TRBJ2-3 | TRBD2 | NA | TRBV11-2 | CASSLVSGRTDTQYF | TGTGCCAGCAGCTTAGTTAGCGGGAGGACAGATACGCAGTATTTT
TRBJ1-4 | TRBD1 | NA | TRBV19 | CASSTQAGTGGNEKLFF | TGTGCCAGTAGTACCCAGGCCGGGACAGGGGGAAATGAAAAACTGTTTTTT
TRBJ2-6 | NA | NA | TRBV29-1 | CSVEEWAQSGANVLTF | TGCAGCGTTGAAGAATGGGCCCAGTCAGGGGCCAACGTCCTGACTTTC
TRBJ1-3 | NA | NA | TRBV30 | CAWGSQYSGNTIYF | TGTGCCTGGGGGTCACAGTACTCTGGAAACACCATATATTTT
TRBJ1-2 | TRBD1 | NA | TRBV9 | CASSVPTGGAEGYTF | TGTGCCAGCAGCGTGCCCACAGGGGGCGCGGAGGGCTACACCTTC
TRBJ1-2 | NA | once | TRBV5-4 | CASSLDEGRAPTF | TGTGCCAGCAGCTTGGACGAAGGCAGGGCACCCACCTTC
TRBJ1-2 | TRBD1 | NA | TRBV6-5 | CASTGQGARYYGYTF | TGTGCCAGCACGGGACAGGGGGCGCGTTACTATGGCTACACCTTC
TRBJ2-1 | TRBD2 | NA | TRBV14 | CASSRLAGGPYNEQFF | TGTGCCAGCAGCCGACTAGCGGGGGGGCCCTACAATGAGCAGTTCTTC
TRBJ1-2 | NA | NA | TRBV28 | CASSIRVGSYGYTF | TGTGCCAGCAGTATCAGGGTCGGGAGCTATGGCTACACCTTC
TRBJ2-7 | NA | NA | TRBV28 | CASSLFRVSYEQYF | TGTGCCAGCAGTTTATTCAGGGTATCCTACGAGCAGTACTTC
TRBJ1-5 | NA | few | TRBV25-1 | CASSDLGLNQPQHF | TGTGCCAGCAGTGACCTCGGACTGAATCAGCCCCAGCATTTT
TRBJ1-3 | NA | NA | TRBV5-6 | CASNQGGLGGNTIYF | TGTGCCAGCAACCAGGGTGGCCTTGGTGGAAACACCATATATTTT
TRBJ1-2 | NA | NA | TRBV28 | CASTSFGGGYTF | TGTGCCAGCACATCTTTCGGAGGCGGCTACACCTTC
TRBJ2-5 | TRBD2 | NA | TRBV11-3 | CASSPNGLAEETQYF | TGTGCCAGCAGCCCCAACGGACTAGCGGAAGAGACCCAGTACTTC
TRBJ1-1 | TRBD1 | NA | TRBV2 | CASSEAGDRESTEAFF | TGTGCCAGCAGTGAAGCGGGAGACAGGGAGAGTACTGAAGCTTTCTTT
TRBJ2-7 | TRBD2 | NA | TRBV5-1 | CASSLSVGRSSYEQYF | TGCGCCAGCAGCTTATCTGTCGGGAGGAGCTCCTACGAGCAGTACTTC
TRBJ1-1 | NA | NA | TRBV4-1 | CASSQGAGVMNTEAFF | TGCGCCAGCAGCCAAGGAGCAGGGGTCATGAACACTGAAGCTTTCTTT
TRBJ2-7 | NA | NA | TRBV6-1 | CASSEGQIAAYEQYF | TGTGCCAGCAGTGAAGGCCAGATAGCGGCCTACGAGCAGTACTTC
TRBJ1-3 | NA | NA | TRBV30 | CAWSPERGNTIYF | TGTGCCTGGAGTCCCGAGAGGGGGAACACCATATATTTT
TRBJ2-5 | TRBD2 | NA | TRBV7-9 | CASSPGGQGETQYF | TGTGCCAGCAGCCCGGGAGGGCAGGGAGAGACCCAGTACTTC
TRBJ1-5 | TRBD1 | NA | TRBV28 | CASTRDRADQPQHF | TGTGCCAGCACCCGGGACAGGGCCGATCAGCCCCAGCATTTT
TRBJ2-3 | NA | NA | TRBV5-4 | CASSLEGGLGDTQYF | TGTGCCAGCAGCCTAGAAGGGGGTTTGGGAGATACGCAGTATTTT